This is a list of T cell receptor beta chains from one sample in a study of T cell repertoires in cytomegalovirus infection. TCRdb itself ran the reads through MiXCR, one entry per CDR3 protein. Here the sample spans 150,000 to 200,000 distinct CDR3 sequences, under 15% being singletons. Material for sequencing was PBMCs. Receptor source: a human donor in good health (CMV status not recorded). Some clones in this sample may be carry-over from other donors' samples. Both conserved end residues are part of each CDR3. A D gene is named only where the DNA matches it firmly. Rows may omit the clone size; those that give it use once, few, many or a size class.

j_gene | v_gene | d_gene | abundance | CDR3nt | CDR3aa
TRBJ1-1 | TRBV29-1 | NA | few | TGCAGCGCTGGACACGAGAACACTGAAGCTTTCTTT | CSAGHENTEAFF
TRBJ1-1 | TRBV7-9 | NA | few | TGTGCCAGCAGTCTAGTCTCGGACAGCCGTGAAGCTTTCTTT | CASSLVSDSREAFF
TRBJ2-1 | TRBV14 | NA | many | TGTGCCAGCAGCCAAGATCCGTGGCCCCCTAAGGTCTACAATGAGCAGTTCTTC | CASSQDPWPPKVYNEQFF
TRBJ1-1 | TRBV7-2 | TRBD1 | many | TGTGCCAGCAGCCTCCGGGACAGGGGGCCCCGAAGGAACACTGAAGCTTTCTTT | CASSLRDRGPRRNTEAFF
TRBJ1-4 | TRBV9 | NA | many | TGTGCCAGCAGCCCCCAACGACGGGCAACTAATGAAAAACTGTTTTTT | CASSPQRRATNEKLFF
TRBJ2-1 | TRBV18 | TRBD2 | NA | TGTGCCAGCTCACCCATATGGAGCGGGGGGAACAATGAGCAGTTCTTC | CASSPIWSGGNNEQFF
TRBJ2-7 | TRBV7-9 | TRBD1 | NA | TGTGCCAGCAGCCGATTACTCGACAGGGGACCATACGAGCAGTACTTC | CASSRLLDRGPYEQYF
TRBJ2-1 | TRBV6-1 | TRBD2 | many | TGTGCCAGCAGGATACTAGCGGGGTACAATGAGCAGTTCTTC | CASRILAGYNEQFF
TRBJ2-5 | TRBV28 | NA | NA | TGTCCCAGTTCGAGTCCCGGGACACAGATTTGGTACCAAGAGACCCAGTACTTC | CPSSSPGTQIWYQETQYF
TRBJ2-4 | TRBV7-2 | NA | NA | TGTGCCAGCAGCTCCCCTAGCGTTGGGGCCAAAAACATTCAGTACTTC | CASSSPSVGAKNIQYF
TRBJ2-5 | TRBV7-8 | NA | many | TGTGCCAGCAGCCCCGACAACCAAGAGACCCAGTACTTC | CASSPDNQETQYF
TRBJ1-2 | TRBV20-1 | TRBD1 | NA | TGCAGTGCTAGAGGGCAGACAGGGGGGAGTAACTATGGCTACACCTTC | CSARGQTGGSNYGYTF
TRBJ2-5 | TRBV7-2 | NA | NA | TGTGCCAGCAGCTTAGACAGCAGCGCGACCCAGTACTTC | CASSLDSSATQYF
TRBJ2-3 | TRBV28 | NA | many | TGTGCCAGCAGTTTATTGCCAGAGACAGATACGCAGTATTTT | CASSLLPETDTQYF
TRBJ1-3 | TRBV7-2 | NA | many | TGTGCCAGCAGCCTGACAGGCTCTGGAAACACCATATATTTT | CASSLTGSGNTIYF